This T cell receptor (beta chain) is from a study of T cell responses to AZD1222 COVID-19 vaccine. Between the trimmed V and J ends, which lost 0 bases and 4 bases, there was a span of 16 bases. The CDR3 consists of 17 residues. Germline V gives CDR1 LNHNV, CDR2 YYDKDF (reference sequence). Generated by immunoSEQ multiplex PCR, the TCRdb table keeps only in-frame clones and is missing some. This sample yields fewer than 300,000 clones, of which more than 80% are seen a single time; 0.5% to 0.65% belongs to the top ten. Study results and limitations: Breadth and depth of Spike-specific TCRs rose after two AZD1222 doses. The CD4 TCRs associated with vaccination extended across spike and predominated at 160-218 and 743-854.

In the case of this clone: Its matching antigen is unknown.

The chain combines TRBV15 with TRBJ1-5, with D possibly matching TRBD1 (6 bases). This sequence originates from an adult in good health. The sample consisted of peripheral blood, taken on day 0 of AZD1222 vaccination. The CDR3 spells CATSREQGTFRNQPQHF. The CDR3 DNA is TGTGCCACCAGCAGAGAACAGGGAACCTTTCGAAATCAGCCCCAGCATTTT.